This T cell receptor beta chain originates from a study of beta chain features in type 1 diabetes. Every bit of the isolated RNA underwent reverse transcription, so sequencing read expressed TCRB transcripts. Naive, central memory and regulatory T cell samples averaged around 4 million immunoSEQ reads each. Clones were read by immunoSEQ multiplex PCR, and TCRdb kept only the in-frame ones, dropping some. The sample records about 450,000 clones, about an eighth being singletons. Of note for this clone: The target antigen is unknown.

Notes on the study in general: Compared to healthy donors, patients appeared to have naive, central memory and Treg TCRB repertoires that were more alike.

There was one heparinised blood draw per donor, averaging roughly 100 mL. The receptor was derived from a woman between 18 and 30 years old in good health. The specimen was naive CD4+ T cells from blood.

The CDR3 DNA is TGTGCCATCAGTGAGTCAATTCACAGGGGGACTGAAGCTTTCTTT. It is translated as CAISESIHRGTEAFF. The genes are TRBV10-3 and TRBJ1-1, with 8 bases fitting TRBD1. The V gene end was trimmed by 0 bases and the J gene end by 5 bases; junction bases not matched to a gene: 5. CDR1 is ENHRY, CDR2 SYGVKD, per germline. The CDR3 length is 15 residues.